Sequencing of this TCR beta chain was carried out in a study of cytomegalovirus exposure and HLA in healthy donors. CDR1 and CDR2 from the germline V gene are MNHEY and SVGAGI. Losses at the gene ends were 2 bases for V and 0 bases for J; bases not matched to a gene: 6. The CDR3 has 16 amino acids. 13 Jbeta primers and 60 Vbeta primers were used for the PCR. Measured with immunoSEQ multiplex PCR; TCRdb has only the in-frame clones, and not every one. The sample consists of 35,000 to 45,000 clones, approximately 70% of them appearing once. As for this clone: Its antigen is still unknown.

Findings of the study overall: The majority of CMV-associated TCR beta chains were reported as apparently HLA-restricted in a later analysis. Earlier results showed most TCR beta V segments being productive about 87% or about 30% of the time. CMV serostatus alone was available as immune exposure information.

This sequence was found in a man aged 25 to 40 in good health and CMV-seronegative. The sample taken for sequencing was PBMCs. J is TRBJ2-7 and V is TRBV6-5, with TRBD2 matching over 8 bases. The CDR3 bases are TGTGCCAGCAGTTACACAATAGCGGGGAGCTCCTACGAGCAGTACTTC. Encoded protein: CASSYTIAGSSYEQYF.